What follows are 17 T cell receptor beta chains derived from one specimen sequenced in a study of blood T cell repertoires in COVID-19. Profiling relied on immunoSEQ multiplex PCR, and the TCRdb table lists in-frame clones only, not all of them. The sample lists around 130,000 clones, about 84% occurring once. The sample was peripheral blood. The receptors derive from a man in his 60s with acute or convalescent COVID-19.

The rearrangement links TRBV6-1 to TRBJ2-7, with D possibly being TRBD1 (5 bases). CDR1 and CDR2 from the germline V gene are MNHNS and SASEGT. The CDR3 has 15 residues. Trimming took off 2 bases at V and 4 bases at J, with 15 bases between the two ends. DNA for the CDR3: TGTGCCAGCAGTGAAAGGGGCGGTAGAGGTTACGAGCAGTACTTC. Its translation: CASSERGGRGYEQYF.

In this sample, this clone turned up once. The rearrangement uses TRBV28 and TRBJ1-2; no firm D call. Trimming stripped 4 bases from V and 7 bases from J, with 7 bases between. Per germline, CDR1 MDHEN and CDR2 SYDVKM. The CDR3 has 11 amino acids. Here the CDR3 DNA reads TGTGCCAGCAGTTCACATCTTGGCTACACCTTC. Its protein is CASSSHLGYTF.

The CDR3 DNA reads TGTGCCAGTAGTAACTCCCGGGACTCCTACGAGCAGTACTTC. Protein: CASSNSRDSYEQYF. The chain links TRBV19 to TRBJ2-7; D might be TRBD2 (5 bases). The CDR3 is made up of 14 amino acids. Germline V gene lookup returns CDR1 LNHDA and CDR2 SQIVND (reference sequence). The V gene lost 4 bases and the J gene lost 0 bases, with 10 bases spanning the gap.

DNA of the CDR3: TGTGCCAGCAGCTTGGGACTAGCGGGGAGCACAGATACGCAGTATTTT. This encodes CASSLGLAGSTDTQYF. This chain connects TRBV5-4 to TRBJ2-3; 11 bases map to TRBD2. This CDR3 is 16 amino acids long. V trimming: 0 bases; J trimming: 0 bases; junction bases outside the gene matches: 0. CDR1 SGHNT and CDR2 YYREEE come from the germline V gene (reference sequence).

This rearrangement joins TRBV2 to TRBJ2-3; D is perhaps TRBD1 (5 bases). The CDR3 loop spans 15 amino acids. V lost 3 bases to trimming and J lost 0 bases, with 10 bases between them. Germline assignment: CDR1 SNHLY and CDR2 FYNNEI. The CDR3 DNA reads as TGTGCCAGCAGTGACGGACAAACTAGCACAGATACGCAGTATTTT. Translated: CASSDGQTSTDTQYF.

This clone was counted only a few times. The CDR3 nucleotides read TGTGCCACCGGGAGCGGGAGGCTGACTCGGGAGCAGTACTTC. It specifies CATGSGRLTREQYF. The chain combines TRBV24-1 with TRBJ2-7, with TRBD2 matching 9 bases. The CDR3 is 14 residues long. With 9 bases clipped from V and 7 bases from J, the junction kept 12 bases outside the gene matches. Per germline, CDR1 KGHDR and CDR2 SFDVKD.

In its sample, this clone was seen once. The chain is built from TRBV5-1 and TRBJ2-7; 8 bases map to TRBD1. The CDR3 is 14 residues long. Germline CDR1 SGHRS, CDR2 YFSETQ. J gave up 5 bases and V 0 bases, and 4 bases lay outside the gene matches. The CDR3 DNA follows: TGCGCCAGCAGCTTGGGACAGGGGCACCACGAGCAGTACTTC. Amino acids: CASSLGQGHHEQYF.

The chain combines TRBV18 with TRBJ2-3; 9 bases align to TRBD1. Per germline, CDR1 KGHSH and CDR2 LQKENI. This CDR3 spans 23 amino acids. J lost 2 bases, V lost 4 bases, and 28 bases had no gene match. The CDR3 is CASSLPGQGLYAQWSVSTDTQYF. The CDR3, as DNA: TGTGCCAGCTCACTCCCGGGACAGGGCCTCTATGCACAATGGTCGGTATCCACAGATACGCAGTATTTT.

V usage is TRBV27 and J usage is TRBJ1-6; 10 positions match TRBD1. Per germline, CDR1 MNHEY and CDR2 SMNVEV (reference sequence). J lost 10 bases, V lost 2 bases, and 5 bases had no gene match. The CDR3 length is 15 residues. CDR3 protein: CASSLRQGARSPLHF. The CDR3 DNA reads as TGTGCCAGCAGTTTAAGACAGGGGGCGCGGTCACCCCTCCACTTT.

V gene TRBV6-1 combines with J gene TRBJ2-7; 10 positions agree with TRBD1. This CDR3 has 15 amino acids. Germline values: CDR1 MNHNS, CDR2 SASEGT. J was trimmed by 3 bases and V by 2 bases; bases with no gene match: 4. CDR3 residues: CASSEKGQGFYEQYF. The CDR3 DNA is TGTGCCAGCAGTGAAAAGGGACAGGGGTTCTACGAGCAGTACTTC.

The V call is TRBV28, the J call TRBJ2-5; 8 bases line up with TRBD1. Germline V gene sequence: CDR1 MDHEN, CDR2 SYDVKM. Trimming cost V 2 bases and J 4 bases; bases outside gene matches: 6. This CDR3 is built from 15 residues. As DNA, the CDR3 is TGTGCCAGCAGTTTAATCACAGGGGGAATAGAGACCCAGTACTTC. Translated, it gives CASSLITGGIETQYF.

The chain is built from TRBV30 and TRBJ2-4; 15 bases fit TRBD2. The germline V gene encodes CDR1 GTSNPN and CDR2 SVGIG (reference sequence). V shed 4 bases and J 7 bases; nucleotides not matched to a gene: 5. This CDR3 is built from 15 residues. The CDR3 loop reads CAWTPGLAGGNIQYF. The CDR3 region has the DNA TGTGCCTGGACCCCCGGACTAGCGGGAGGGAACATTCAGTACTTC.

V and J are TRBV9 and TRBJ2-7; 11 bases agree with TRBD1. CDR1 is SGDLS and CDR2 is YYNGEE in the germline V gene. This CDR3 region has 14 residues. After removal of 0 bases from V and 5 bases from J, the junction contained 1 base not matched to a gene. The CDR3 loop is CASSVAGQGDEQYF. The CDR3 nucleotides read TGTGCCAGCAGCGTAGCGGGACAGGGGGACGAGCAGTACTTC. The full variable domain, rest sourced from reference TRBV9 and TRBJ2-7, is DSGVTQTPKHLITATGQRVTLRCSPRSGDLSVYWYQQSLDQGLQFLIQYYNGEERAKGNILERFSAQQFPDLHSELNLSSLELGDSALYFCASSVAGQGDEQYFGPGTRLTVT.

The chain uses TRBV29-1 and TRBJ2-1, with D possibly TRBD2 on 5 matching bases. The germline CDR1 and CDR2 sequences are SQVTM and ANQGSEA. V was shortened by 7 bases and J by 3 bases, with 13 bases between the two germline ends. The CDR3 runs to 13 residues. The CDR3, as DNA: TGCAGCGCCGGAGCGGACCTCTACAATGAGCAGTTCTTC. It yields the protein CSAGADLYNEQFF.

The CDR3 DNA reads TGTGCCAGTAGCAGTAGCATCACCCCCAATGAGCAGTTCTTC. It translates to CASSSSITPNEQFF. V and J are TRBV19 and TRBJ2-1; D is ambiguous. There are 14 residues in the CDR3. The V end was cut by 6 bases, the J end by 6 bases, with 15 bases between. Germline CDR1 reads LNHDA; CDR2 reads SQIVND (reference sequence).

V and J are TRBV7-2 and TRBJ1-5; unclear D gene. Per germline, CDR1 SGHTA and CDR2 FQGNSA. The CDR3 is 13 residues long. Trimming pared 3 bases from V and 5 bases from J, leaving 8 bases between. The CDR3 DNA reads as TGTGCCAGCAGCTTCGAACTGGATCAGCCCCAGCATTTT. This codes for CASSFELDQPQHF.

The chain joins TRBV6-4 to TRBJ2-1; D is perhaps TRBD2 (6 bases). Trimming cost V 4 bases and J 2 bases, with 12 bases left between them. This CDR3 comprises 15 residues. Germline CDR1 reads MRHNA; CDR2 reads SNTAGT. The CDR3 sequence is CASSGSAGPYNEQFF. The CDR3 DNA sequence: TGTGCCAGCAGTGGGTCAGCGGGCCCCTACAATGAGCAGTTCTTC.